The present entry profiles one T cell receptor beta chain with its context. TCRdb's copy holds only in-frame clones and misses some; the assay was immunoSEQ multiplex PCR. The table has roughly 76,000 clones, approximately 94% seen once. The CDR3 has 18 residues. Germline V CDR1 and CDR2: SGHRS, YFSETQ. V shed 3 bases and J 7 bases; nucleotides not matched to a gene: 11. The data are from a study of control samples from healthy donors and cancer patients. The receptor comes from a woman aged 18-30 years in good health. Sequenced sample: blood. The J gene is TRBJ2-2, the V gene TRBV5-1, with 14 bases fitting TRBD2. The DNA for the CDR3 is TGCGCCAGCAGCTCCCTCGGACTAGCGGGAGGACGGGGCGGGGAGCTGTTTTTT. It translates to CASSSLGLAGGRGGELFF.